Included here is one T cell receptor (beta chain) sequence, with context. Its antigen is currently not known. Base qualities are missing; no much larger clone stands one base away. Enrolling through a virtual design, the prospective study's participants ranged in age from about 18 to 89 years and lived across roughly 23 United States geographic areas. In the prospective study, cohorts were assigned on the basis of participant-reported clinical history obtained from a screening survey and a study questionnaire. ImmuneRACE Cohort 3 recovered participants were defined by two consecutive negative NP/OP PCR tests, healthcare professional clearance, or symptom resolution. In the prospective study, mobile phlebotomists collected whole blood, serum and a nasopharyngeal or oropharyngeal swab from each participant. Over a roughly two-month period, participants in the prospective study had the option of providing additional blood draws and questionnaires. Before DNA extraction, blood samples from the prospective study were shipped at room temperature or frozen.

The immunoSEQ Assay, a bias-controlled multiplex PCR, was used to amplify TCRbeta CDR3 regions from genomic DNA. For the original study's pipeline: The number of nucleated cells in each sample was estimated by amplification of reference gene primers within the assay. To quantify the absolute abundance of each unique TCRbeta CDR3 rearrangement, sequence reads were collapsed and filtered. For each sample, productive Simpson clonality was calculated as the square root of Simpson's diversity index over productive rearrangements. The source is immuneACCESS, and TCRdb retained only in-frame sequences with V and J called. Part of the clones is not carried over; for the studies checked, unresolved V genes explain less than half of this, and the remainder is unexplained. Clonal size and the V and J genes are those of that table, whereas D and trimming came from the DNA. This sample lists 450,000 to 500,000 clones; approximately 91% were detected once. The leading ten clones occupy around 7.9% of the sample.

According to the germline V gene, CDR1 reads SQVTM and CDR2 reads ANQGSEA. The germline V and J ends show losses of 1 base and 9 bases respectively, and no gene match explains 3 bases of the junction. From its cysteine to its phenylalanine, the CDR3 spans 12 amino acids. CDR3 DNA only is kept here, 36 bases in frame from base 1. This record belongs to a study of blood T cell repertoires in COVID-19 (dated by TCRdb to the early 2020s). With regard to the full study: The collaborator samples originated in the United States, Italy and Spain and spanned the acute and convalescent phases of COVID-19. Where HLA class I and class II types were available, the types were taken from metadata supplied by the sample provider, not from assay-based typing. The repertoires were released in a freely available public database meant as a resource for research on the immune response to SARS-CoV-2. The samples were drawn from the first 160 participants of the ongoing ImmuneRACE study and from over a thousand subjects provided by 6 global collaborators. The material from the prospective study consisted of cDNA or gDNA derived from T cells, B-cell-depleted T cells, or PBMCs. A de-identified subject ID, COVID-19 status, age in years and sex were almost always included in the sample metadata. Subjects who had been exposed to COVID-19, were actively infected with it, or had recovered from it provided the deeply sampled blood TCRbeta repertoires that made up the dataset. The investigation overall reported the following: The quantity of clinical and demographic metadata differed by source and by participant and was supplied without curation.

Sequencing was carried out using PBMCs or T cells enriched from blood (not recorded which). Recombination linked TRBV29-1 to TRBJ2-4; 7 central bases correspond to TRBD1. The clonotype comes from a woman aged 55-70 years who had recovered from COVID-19. The nucleotides are TGCAGCGTTGAAGGACAGGGAACCATTCAGTACTTC. It is translated as CSVEGQGTIQYF.